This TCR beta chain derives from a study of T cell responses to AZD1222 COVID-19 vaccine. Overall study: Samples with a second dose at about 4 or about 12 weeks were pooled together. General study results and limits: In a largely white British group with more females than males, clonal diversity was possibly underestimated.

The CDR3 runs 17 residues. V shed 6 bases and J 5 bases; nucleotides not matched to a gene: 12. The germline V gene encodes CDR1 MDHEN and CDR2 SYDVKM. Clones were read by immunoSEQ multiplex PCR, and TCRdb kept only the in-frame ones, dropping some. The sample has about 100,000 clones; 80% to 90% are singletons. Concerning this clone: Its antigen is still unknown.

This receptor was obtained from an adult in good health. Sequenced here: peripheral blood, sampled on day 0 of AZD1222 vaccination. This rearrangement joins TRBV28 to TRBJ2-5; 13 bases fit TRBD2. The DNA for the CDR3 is TGTGCCAGCAGCCAGACTAGCGGGGGGCCGCCGCCCGAGACCCAGTACTTC. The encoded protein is CASSQTSGGPPPETQYF.